Below, 10 T cell receptor beta chains from the same sample are listed, as sequenced in a study of T cell repertoires in cytomegalovirus infection. TCRdb used MiXCR to reprocess the reads, holding one entry per CDR3 protein. The sample has over 85,000 distinct CDR3 sequences, 16% seen once. Sequenced sample: PBMCs. These receptors were taken from a human donor in good health (CMV status not recorded). Some clones in this sample may be carry-over from other donors' samples.

The J gene is TRBJ2-4, the V gene TRBV2; D is ambiguous. The germline V gene encodes CDR1 SNHLY and CDR2 FYNNEI. The CDR3 spans 14 residues. V gave up 4 bases and J gave up 8 bases, with 15 bases separating them. The CDR3 sequence is CASSARASADIQYF. CDR3 nucleotide sequence: TGTGCCAGCAGTGCCCGGGCCTCCGCGGACATTCAGTACTTC. Using reference TRBV2 and TRBJ2-4 for the parts outside the CDR3, the full variable domain is EPEVTQTPSHQVTQMGQEVILRCVPISNHLYFYWYRQILGQKVEFLVSFYNNEISEKSEIFDDQFSVERPDGSNFTLKIRSTKLEDSAMYFCASSARASADIQYFGAGTRLSVL.

The V gene is TRBV20-1, the J gene TRBJ2-5; a weak D match, TRBD2 (6 bases). CDR1 is DFQATT and CDR2 is SNEGSKA in the germline V gene (reference sequence). This CDR3 is 13 amino acids long. V lost 4 bases and J lost 3, with 12 bases in between. The CDR3 loop is CSATGTRKETQYF. In DNA form, the CDR3 reads TGCAGTGCTACCGGGACTCGAAAAGAGACCCAGTACTTC.

The sample holds many counts of this clonotype. The V gene is TRBV11-2, the J gene TRBJ1-1; no clear D. Germline CDR1 reads SGHAT; CDR2 reads FQNNGV. The V gene lost 5 bases and the J gene lost 1 base, with 20 bases spanning the gap. This CDR3 has 17 amino acids. CDR3 in DNA: TGTGCCAGCAGCCCGCGGTGGGTGAGGGTCCGGAACACTGAAGCTTTCTTT. Its protein product is CASSPRWVRVRNTEAFF.

This clonotype was seen more than once but under ten times. The chain combines TRBV28 with TRBJ2-2; the D gene is possibly TRBD2 (5 bases). The germline CDR1 and CDR2 sequences are MDHEN and SYDVKM. The CDR3 runs to 15 residues. The V end was cut by 3 bases, the J end by 3 bases, with 11 bases between. CDR3 sequence (DNA): TGTGCCAGCAGTTTTTATTCGGACTACACCGGGGAGCTGTTTTTT. Translation: CASSFYSDYTGELFF.

The CDR3 DNA is TGTGCCAGCAGGCCCGGGACAGGGGGCCTATATAACTATGGCTACACCTTC. It encodes CASRPGTGGLYNYGYTF. The genes are TRBV7-6 and TRBJ1-2; TRBD1 aligns across 12 bases. The CDR3 extends over 17 amino acids. The germline V gene encodes CDR1 SGHVS and CDR2 FNYEAQ. Trimming at V came to 6 bases and at J to 1 base, leaving 9 bases not matched to a gene.

The CDR3 is CASSVGWVAGANVLTF. The DNA for the CDR3 is TGTGCCAGCAGCGTTGGATGGGTAGCTGGGGCCAACGTCCTGACTTTC. This chain connects TRBV9 to TRBJ2-6; D remains ambiguous. The CDR3 is 16 residues long. Trimming removed 2 bases at V and 2 bases at J, with 11 bases between. Germline CDR1 and CDR2: SGDLS and YYNGEE.

The table lists this clonotype with many counts. The chain has TRBV28 and TRBJ2-7; no clear D. CDR1 MDHEN and CDR2 SYDVKM come from the germline V gene. This CDR3 comprises 15 residues. The V gene lost 4 bases and the J gene lost 4 bases, with 17 bases spanning the gap. CDR3 residues: CASSSSGSRFYEQYF. For the CDR3, the DNA is TGTGCCAGCAGTTCCTCTGGTTCACGGTTTTACGAGCAGTACTTC.

There are many counts of this clonotype. The chain couples TRBV5-1 to TRBJ1-2, with a weak D call TRBD1 (5 bases). Germline-derived CDR1 and CDR2 are SGHRS and YFSETQ. Trimming cost V 1 base and J 6 bases, with 13 bases left between them. This CDR3 comprises 14 residues. The CDR3 region is CASSLRGQGHGYTF. The CDR3 region has the DNA TGCGCCAGCAGCTTGCGAGGGCAGGGCCATGGCTACACCTTC.

The chain has TRBV10-3 and TRBJ2-5; 11 bases align to TRBD2. The junction had 4 bases not matched to a gene; V was cut back by 7 bases and J by 0 bases. Germline assignment: CDR1 ENHRY and CDR2 SYGVKD. The CDR3 has 15 residues. The CDR3 sequence: CAIKPSGGNQETQYF. In nucleotides, the CDR3 is TGTGCCATCAAACCTAGCGGGGGGAACCAAGAGACCCAGTACTTC.

This clonotype occurred many times. The chain uses TRBV6-1 and TRBJ1-2; D uncertain. CDR1 is MNHNS and CDR2 is SASEGT in the germline V gene. V lost 6 bases to trimming and J lost 0 bases, with 14 bases between them. The CDR3 is made up of 15 amino acids. The CDR3 loop is CASSPGGSANYGYTF. The CDR3 DNA follows: TGTGCCAGCAGCCCCGGAGGTTCAGCTAACTATGGCTACACCTTC.